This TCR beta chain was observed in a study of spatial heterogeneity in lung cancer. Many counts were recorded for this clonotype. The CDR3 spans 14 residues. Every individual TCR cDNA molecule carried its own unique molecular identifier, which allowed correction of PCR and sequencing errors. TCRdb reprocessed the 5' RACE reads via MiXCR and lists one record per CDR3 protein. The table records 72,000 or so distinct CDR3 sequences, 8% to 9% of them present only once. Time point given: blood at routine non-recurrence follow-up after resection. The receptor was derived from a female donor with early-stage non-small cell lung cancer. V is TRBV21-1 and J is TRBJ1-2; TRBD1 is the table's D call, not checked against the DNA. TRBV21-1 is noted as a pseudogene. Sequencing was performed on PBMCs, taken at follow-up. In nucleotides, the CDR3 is TGTGCCAGCAGCAGACCAGGGACGCGCTATGGCTACACCTTC. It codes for CASSRPGTRYGYTF.